Included here is one TCR beta chain sequence, with context. These data are taken from a study of blood T cell repertoires in COVID-19. Method: immunoSEQ multiplex PCR; TCRdb's copy keeps in-frame clones and lacks some. Of about 240,000 clones listed, approximately 90% are singletons. The V gene's germline CDR1 is SGHDT and CDR2 YYEEEE. The germline V and J ends were trimmed by 4 bases and 0 bases, with 14 bases remaining between them. This CDR3 is 16 amino acids long. This TCR was recovered from a woman in her 30s who had recovered from COVID-19. Sequenced material: PBMCs or T cells enriched from blood (not recorded which). This chain uses TRBV5-6 with TRBJ2-1, with unresolved D. In DNA form, the CDR3 reads TGTGCCAGCAGCCGATTCACTACATCCTCCTACAATGAGCAGTTCTTC. Translated, it gives CASSRFTTSSYNEQFF. Drawing the rest from reference TRBV5-6 and TRBJ2-1, the complete variable domain is DAGVTQSPTHLIKTRGQQVTLRCSPKSGHDTVSWYQQALGQGPQFIFQYYEEEERQRGNFPDRFSGHQFPNYSSELNVNALLLGDSALYLCASSRFTTSSYNEQFFGPGTRLTVL.